This T cell receptor beta chain is drawn from a study of Ad26.COV2.S vaccination and SARS-CoV-2 variants. Overall study context: In the COV1001 trial, the donor was in the Ad26.COV2.S arm. Ad26.COV2.S, an intramuscular injection, was given once or twice 56 days apart. Study results and caveats: Whether participants received vaccine or placebo, their non-spike TCR breadth was similar.

Treatment in this sample: some 20 received Ad26.COV2.S at low or high dose, single or two shots; roughly 5 received placebo; per-sample allocation not given. Sample collection was performed on day 63 after the first vaccine or placebo injection. In regard to this clone: What it recognizes is unknown.

V gave up 0 bases and J gave up 6 bases, with 9 bases separating them. The CDR3 is made up of 13 amino acids. Germline V lookup: CDR1 SGHRS, CDR2 YFSETQ. Sequencing used immunoSEQ multiplex PCR; TCRdb keeps in-frame clones, though not all of them. The sample yields hundreds of thousands of clones, approximately 89% seen once. The genes are TRBV5-1 and TRBJ1-2; no clear D gene. The clonotype originates from a person between 18 and 60 years old who received the Ad26.COV2.S COVID-19 vaccine or a placebo. Sequenced here: peripheral blood, sampled in a trial of Ad26.COV2.S vaccine versus placebo. The CDR3 protein is CASSLEGVDGYTF. DNA for the CDR3: TGCGCCAGCAGCTTGGAAGGCGTCGATGGCTACACCTTC. The full variable domain, its missing parts supplied by reference TRBV5-1 and TRBJ1-2, is KAGVTQTPRYLIKTRGQQVTLSCSPISGHRSVSWYQQTPGQGLQFLFEYFSETQRNKGNFPGRFSGRQFSNSRSEMNVSTLELGDSALYLCASSLEGVDGYTFGSGTRLTVV.